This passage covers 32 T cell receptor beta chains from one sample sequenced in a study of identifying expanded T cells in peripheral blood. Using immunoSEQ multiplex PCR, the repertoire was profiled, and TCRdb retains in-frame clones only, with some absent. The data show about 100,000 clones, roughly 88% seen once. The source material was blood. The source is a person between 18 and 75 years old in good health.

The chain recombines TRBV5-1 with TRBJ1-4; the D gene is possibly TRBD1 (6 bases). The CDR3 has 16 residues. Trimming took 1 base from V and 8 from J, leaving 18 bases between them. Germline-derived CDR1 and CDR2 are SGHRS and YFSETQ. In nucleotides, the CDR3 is TGCGCCAGCAGCTTGTCTCCGGGGGGCGCAAAAGAAAAACTGTTTTTT. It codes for CASSLSPGGAKEKLFF.

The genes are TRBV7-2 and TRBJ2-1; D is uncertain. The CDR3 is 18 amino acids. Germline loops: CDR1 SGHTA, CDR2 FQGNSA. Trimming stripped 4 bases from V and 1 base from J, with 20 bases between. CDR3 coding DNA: TGTGCCAGCAGCTCCCCGGCGATAGGCAAGGTATCCTACAATGAGCAGTTCTTC. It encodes CASSSPAIGKVSYNEQFF.

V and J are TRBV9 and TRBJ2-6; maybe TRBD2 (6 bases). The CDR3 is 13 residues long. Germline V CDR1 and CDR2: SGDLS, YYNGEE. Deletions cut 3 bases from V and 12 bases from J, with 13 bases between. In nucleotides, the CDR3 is TGTGCCAGCAGCGGCGGGACTTCGGGCGTCCTGACTTTC. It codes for CASSGGTSGVLTF.

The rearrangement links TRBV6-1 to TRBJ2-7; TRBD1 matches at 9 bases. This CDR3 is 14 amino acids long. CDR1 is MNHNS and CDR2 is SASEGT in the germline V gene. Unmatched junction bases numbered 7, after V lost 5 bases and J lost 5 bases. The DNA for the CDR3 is TGTGCCAGCAGTTTTGGGACAGGGAGAAACGAGCAGTACTTC. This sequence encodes CASSFGTGRNEQYF.

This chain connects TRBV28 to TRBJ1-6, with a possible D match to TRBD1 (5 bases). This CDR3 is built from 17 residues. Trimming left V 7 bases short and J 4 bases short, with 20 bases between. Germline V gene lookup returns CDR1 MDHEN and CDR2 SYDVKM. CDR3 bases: TGTGCCAGCAATCCCGGCGGGACCCCGGCATATAATTCACCCCTCCACTTT. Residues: CASNPGGTPAYNSPLHF.

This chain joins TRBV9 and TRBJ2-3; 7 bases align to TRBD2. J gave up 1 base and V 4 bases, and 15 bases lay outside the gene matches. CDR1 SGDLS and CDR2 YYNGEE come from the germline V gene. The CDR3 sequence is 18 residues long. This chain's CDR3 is CASSKLAEAFPGTDTQYF. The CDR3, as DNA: TGTGCCAGCAGCAAGCTAGCGGAAGCGTTCCCAGGCACAGATACGCAGTATTTT.

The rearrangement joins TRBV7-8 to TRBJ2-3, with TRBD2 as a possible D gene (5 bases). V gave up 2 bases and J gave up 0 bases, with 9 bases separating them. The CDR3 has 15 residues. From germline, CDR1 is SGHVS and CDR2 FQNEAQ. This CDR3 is CASSLRAASTDTQYF. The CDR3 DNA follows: TGTGCCAGCAGCTTAAGAGCGGCTAGCACAGATACGCAGTATTTT.

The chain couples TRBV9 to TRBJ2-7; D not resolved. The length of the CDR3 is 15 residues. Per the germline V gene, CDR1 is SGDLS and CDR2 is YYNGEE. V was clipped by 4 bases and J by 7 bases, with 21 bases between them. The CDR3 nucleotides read TGTGCCAGCAGCCCTCACACCGTAGCAATTGGTGAGCAGTACTTC. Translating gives CASSPHTVAIGEQYF.

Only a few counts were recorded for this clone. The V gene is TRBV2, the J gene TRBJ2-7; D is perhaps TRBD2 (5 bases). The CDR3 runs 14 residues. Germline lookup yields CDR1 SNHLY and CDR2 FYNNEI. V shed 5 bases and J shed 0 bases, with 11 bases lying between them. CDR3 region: CASSRDQTSYEQYF. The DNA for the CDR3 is TGTGCCAGCAGTCGGGATCAAACCTCCTACGAGCAGTACTTC. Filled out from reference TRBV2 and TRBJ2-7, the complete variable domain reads EPEVTQTPSHQVTQMGQEVILRCVPISNHLYFYWYRQILGQKVEFLVSFYNNEISEKSEIFDDQFSVERPDGSNFTLKIRSTKLEDSAMYFCASSRDQTSYEQYFGPGTRLTVT.

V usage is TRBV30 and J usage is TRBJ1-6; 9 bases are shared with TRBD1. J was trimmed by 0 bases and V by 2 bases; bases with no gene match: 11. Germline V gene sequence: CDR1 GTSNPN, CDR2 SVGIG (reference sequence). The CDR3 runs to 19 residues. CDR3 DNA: TGTGCCTGGAGTCGCCCAGTGACAGGGGGAAGCTCCTATAATTCACCCCTCCACTTT. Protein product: CAWSRPVTGGSSYNSPLHF. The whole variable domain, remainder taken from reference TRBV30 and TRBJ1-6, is SQTIHQWPATLVQPVGSPLSLECTVEGTSNPNLYWYRQAAGRGLQLLFYSVGIGQISSEVPQNLSASRPQDRQFILSSKKLLLSDSGFYLCAWSRPVTGGSSYNSPLHFGNGTRLTVT.

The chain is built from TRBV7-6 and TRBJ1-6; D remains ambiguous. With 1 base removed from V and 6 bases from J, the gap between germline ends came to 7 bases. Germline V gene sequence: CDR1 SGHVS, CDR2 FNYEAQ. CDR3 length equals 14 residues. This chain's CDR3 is CASSLEGTNSPLHF. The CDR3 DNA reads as TGTGCCAGCAGCTTAGAAGGAACTAATTCACCCCTCCACTTT.

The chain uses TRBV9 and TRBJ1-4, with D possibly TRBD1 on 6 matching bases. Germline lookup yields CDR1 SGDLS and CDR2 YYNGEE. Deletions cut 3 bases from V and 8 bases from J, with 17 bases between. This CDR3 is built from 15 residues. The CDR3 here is CASSGTGTLGEKLFF. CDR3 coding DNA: TGTGCCAGCAGCGGAACCGGGACACTGGGAGAAAAACTGTTTTTT.

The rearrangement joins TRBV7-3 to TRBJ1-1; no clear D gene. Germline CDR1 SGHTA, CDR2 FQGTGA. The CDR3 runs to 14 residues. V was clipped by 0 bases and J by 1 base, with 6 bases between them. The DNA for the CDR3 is TGTGCCAGCAGCTTAACGCCGGGGAACACTGAAGCTTTCTTT. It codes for CASSLTPGNTEAFF. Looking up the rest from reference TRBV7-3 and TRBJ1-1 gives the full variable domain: GAGVSQTPSNKVTEKGKYVELRCDPISGHTALYWYRQSLGQGPEFLIYFQGTGAADDSGLPNDRFFAVRPEGSVSTLKIQRTERGDSAVYLCASSLTPGNTEAFFGQGTRLTVV.

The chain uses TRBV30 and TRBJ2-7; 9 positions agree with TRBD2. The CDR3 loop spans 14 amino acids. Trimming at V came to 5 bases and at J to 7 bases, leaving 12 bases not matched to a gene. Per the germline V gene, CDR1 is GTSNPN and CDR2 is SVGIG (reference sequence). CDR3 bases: TGTGCCTGGGACCCCAGCGGGAGGACCGTAGAGCAGTACTTC. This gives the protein CAWDPSGRTVEQYF. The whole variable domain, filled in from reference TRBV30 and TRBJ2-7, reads SQTIHQWPATLVQPVGSPLSLECTVEGTSNPNLYWYRQAAGRGLQLLFYSVGIGQISSEVPQNLSASRPQDRQFILSSKKLLLSDSGFYLCAWDPSGRTVEQYFGPGTRLTVT.

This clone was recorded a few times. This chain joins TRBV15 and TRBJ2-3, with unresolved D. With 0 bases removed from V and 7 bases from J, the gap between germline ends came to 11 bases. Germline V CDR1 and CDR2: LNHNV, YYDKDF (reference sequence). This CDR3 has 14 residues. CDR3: CATSRERQRNTQYF. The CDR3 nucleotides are TGTGCCACCAGCAGAGAGCGGCAGCGCAATACGCAGTATTTT.

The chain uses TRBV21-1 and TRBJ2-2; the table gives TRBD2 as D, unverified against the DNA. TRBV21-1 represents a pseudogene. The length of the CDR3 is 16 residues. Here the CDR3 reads CASSKVGLAGVGELFF. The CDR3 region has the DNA TGTGCCAGCAGCAAAGTAGGGCTAGCGGGAGTCGGGGAGCTGTTTTTT.

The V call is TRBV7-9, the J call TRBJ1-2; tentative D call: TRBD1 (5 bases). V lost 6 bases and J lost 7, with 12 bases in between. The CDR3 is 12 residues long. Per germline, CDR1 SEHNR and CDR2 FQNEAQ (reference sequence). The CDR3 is CASRFRDVGYTF. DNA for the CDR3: TGTGCCAGCAGGTTCAGGGATGTTGGCTACACCTTC. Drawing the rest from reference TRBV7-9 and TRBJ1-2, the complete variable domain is DTGVSQNPRHKITKRGQNVTFRCDPISEHNRLYWYRQTLGQGPEFLTYFQNEAQLEKSRLLSDRFSAERPKGSFSTLEIQRTEQGDSAMYLCASRFRDVGYTFGSGTRLTVV.

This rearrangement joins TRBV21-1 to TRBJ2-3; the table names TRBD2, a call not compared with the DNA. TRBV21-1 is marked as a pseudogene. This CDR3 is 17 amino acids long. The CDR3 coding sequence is TGTGCCAGCAGCAAAGTGCTAGCGGGGATCATCACAGATACGCAGTATTTT. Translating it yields CASSKVLAGIITDTQYF.

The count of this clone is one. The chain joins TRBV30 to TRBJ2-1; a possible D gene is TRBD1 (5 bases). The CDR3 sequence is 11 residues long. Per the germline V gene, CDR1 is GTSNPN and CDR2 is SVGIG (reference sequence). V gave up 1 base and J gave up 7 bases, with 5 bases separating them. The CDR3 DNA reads TGTGCCTGGAGTGCAGGGAATGAGCAGTTCTTC. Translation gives CAWSAGNEQFF.

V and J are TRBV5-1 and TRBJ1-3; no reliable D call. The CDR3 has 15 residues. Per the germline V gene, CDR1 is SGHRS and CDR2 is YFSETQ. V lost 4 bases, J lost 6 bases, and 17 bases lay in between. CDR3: CASSPGFRLENTIYF. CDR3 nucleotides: TGCGCCAGCAGCCCCGGATTTCGACTGGAAAACACCATATATTTT.

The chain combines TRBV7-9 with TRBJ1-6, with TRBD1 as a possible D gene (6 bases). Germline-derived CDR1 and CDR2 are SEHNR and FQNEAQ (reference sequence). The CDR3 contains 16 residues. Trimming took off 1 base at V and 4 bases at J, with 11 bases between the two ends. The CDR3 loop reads CASSLVSGAYNSPLHF. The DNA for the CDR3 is TGTGCCAGCAGCTTAGTTTCAGGGGCTTATAATTCACCCCTCCACTTT. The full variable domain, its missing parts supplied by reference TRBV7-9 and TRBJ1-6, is DTGVSQNPRHKITKRGQNVTFRCDPISEHNRLYWYRQTLGQGPEFLTYFQNEAQLEKSRLLSDRFSAERPKGSFSTLEIQRTEQGDSAMYLCASSLVSGAYNSPLHFGNGTRLTVT.

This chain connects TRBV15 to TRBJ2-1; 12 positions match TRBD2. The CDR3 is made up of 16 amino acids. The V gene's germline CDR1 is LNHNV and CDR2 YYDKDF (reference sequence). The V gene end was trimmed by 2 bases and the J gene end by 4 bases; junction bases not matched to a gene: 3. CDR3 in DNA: TGTGCCACCAGCAGACGTCTAGCGGGAGGGTACAATGAGCAGTTCTTC. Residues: CATSRRLAGGYNEQFF.

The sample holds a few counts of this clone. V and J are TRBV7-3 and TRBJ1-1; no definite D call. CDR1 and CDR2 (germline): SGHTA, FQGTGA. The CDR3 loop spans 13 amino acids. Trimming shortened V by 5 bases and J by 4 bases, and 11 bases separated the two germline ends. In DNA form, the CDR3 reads TGTGCCAGCAGCCAAAAGGCGGGCACTGAAGCTTTCTTT. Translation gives CASSQKAGTEAFF.

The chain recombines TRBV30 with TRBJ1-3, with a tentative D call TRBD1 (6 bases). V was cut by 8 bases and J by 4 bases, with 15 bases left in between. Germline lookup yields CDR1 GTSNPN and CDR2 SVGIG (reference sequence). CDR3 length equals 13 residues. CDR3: CAGYREVGNTIYF. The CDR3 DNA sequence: TGTGCCGGGTACAGGGAGGTGGGAAACACCATATATTTT.

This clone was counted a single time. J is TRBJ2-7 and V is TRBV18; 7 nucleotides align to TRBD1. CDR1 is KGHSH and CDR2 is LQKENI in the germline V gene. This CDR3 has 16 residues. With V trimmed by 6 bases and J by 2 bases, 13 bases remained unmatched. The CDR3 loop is CASSIIQGQAAYEQYF. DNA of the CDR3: TGTGCCAGCTCGATTATCCAAGGACAGGCGGCCTACGAGCAGTACTTC.

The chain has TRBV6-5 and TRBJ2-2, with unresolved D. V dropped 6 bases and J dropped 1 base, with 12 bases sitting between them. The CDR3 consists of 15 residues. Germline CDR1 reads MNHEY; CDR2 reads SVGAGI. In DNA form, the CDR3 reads TGTGCCAGCAGCCTGGACGGGCTGAACACCGGGGAGCTGTTTTTT. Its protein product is CASSLDGLNTGELFF.

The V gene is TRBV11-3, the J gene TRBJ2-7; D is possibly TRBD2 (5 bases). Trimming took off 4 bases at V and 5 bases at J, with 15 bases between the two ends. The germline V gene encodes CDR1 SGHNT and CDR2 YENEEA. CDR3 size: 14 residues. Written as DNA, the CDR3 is TGTGCCAGCAGCTCGAGACGGGGTTTTAACGAGCAGTACTTC. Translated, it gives CASSSRRGFNEQYF. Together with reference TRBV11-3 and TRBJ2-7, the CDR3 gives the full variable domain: EAGVVQSPRYKIIEKKQPVAFWCNPISGHNTLYWYLQNLGQGPELLIRYENEEAVDDSQLPKDRFSAERLKGVDSTLKIQPAELGDSAVYLCASSSRRGFNEQYFGPGTRLTVT.

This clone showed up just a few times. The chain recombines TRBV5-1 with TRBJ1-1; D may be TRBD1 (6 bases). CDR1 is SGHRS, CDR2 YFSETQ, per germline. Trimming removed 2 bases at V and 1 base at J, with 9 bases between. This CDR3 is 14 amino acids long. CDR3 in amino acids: CASSFTGANTEAFF. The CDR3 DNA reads TGCGCCAGCAGCTTTACGGGGGCGAACACTGAAGCTTTCTTT.

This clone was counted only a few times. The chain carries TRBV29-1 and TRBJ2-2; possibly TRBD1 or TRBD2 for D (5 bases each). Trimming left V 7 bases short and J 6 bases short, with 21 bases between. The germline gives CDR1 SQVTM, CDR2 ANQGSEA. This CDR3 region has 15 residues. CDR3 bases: TGCAGCGCCAGGCAAAGAGGGACGAGGGCCGGGGAGCTGTTTTTT. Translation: CSARQRGTRAGELFF.

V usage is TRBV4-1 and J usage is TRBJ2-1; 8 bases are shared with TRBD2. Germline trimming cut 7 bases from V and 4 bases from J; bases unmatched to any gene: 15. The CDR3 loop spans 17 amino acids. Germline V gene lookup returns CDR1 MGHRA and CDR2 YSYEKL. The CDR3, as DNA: TGCGCCAGCACCAAAGCGGGAGAAGGGGCTGGGTACAATGAGCAGTTCTTC. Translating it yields CASTKAGEGAGYNEQFF.

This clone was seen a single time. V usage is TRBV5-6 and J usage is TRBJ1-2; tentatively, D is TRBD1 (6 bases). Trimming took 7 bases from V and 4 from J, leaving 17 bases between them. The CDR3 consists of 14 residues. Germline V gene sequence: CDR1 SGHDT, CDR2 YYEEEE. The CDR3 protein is CASHPRGHGYGYTF. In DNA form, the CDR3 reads TGTGCCAGCCATCCACGGGGGCACGGCTATGGCTACACCTTC.

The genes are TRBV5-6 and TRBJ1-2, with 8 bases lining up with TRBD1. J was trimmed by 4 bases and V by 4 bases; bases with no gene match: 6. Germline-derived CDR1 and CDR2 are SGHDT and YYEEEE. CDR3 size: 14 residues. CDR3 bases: TGTGCCAGCAGCCACAGGGGGGGGCCCTATGGCTACACCTTC. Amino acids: CASSHRGGPYGYTF.